This T cell receptor beta chain was captured by sequencing in a study of shared clonotypes between healthy human individuals (dated by TCRdb to 2020 to 2021). Turning to the overall study: A couple of women and a few men aged 18 to 49 years were included in the cohort. For each donor, CD4 naive and CD4 memory were each run on three plates, CD8 naive on two plates, and CD8 memory on one plate. Blood TCR repertoires of five healthy adults were deeply sequenced to estimate repertoire size and the extent of clonotype sharing between individuals. To increase sequencing depth and limit assay-specific biases, different laboratories used diverse techniques to prepare libraries and sequence TCR repertoires. Each donor's leukapheresis produced roughly between roughly 0.85 and 10 billion PBMCs.

Broad study findings and their caveats: Roughly 5% of naive CD4, around 3.6% of naive CD8, approximately 2% of memory CD4, and 0.4% of memory CD8 clonotypes were shared across a few donors. Naive subsets generally had larger estimated clonotype richness than memory subsets. Pairwise subsampling led to the expectation that sequencing depth would affect the degree of clonotype sharing among donors. Incomplete sequencing was indicated by rarefaction of sorted-subset datasets, despite the large sequencing depth. Sampling was limited to blood, and TCR repertoires in tissue likely differ from TCR repertoires in blood. The small number of donors limited the genetic and exposure-history diversity represented. Compared with non-shared clonotypes, the clonotypes found in all four sorted-subset donors had higher generation probabilities.

This clone was recorded once. This receptor's antigen is unknown. No base quality values were provided; no much bigger clone lies one nucleotide off. CD8 naive samples were CD45RO-negative cells positively selected for CCR7, giving a CD45RA+CCR7+ population that excluded TemRA cells. Healthy HIV-negative adults with no recently reported acute infections or vaccinations were included as donors. Only Caucasian adults living in Nashville, Tennessee, USA were represented among the donors. Blood was collected by leukapheresis, and PBMCs were isolated by Ficoll-Histopaque density gradient centrifugation and then cryopreserved in liquid nitrogen vapor phase. Analytical flow cytometry was used to check the purity and quantity of each magnetically sorted T cell population. Each sorted fraction had its genomic DNA isolated and then quantified by UV absorbance on a Nanodrop 2000c. CDR1 MNHNS and CDR2 SASEGT were looked up in the germline V gene. V is cut by 2 bases and J by 1 base, and the space between the germline ends is 8 bases. The CDR3 numbers 15 residues from cysteine through phenylalanine. The retained sequence is limited to the CDR3, 45 bases, with the frame set at the first base.

TCR CDR3 regions were amplified from genomic DNA by multiplex PCR using the deep immunoSEQ assay. For each cell subset, the extracted genomic DNA was distributed evenly across all wells of several immunoSEQ 96-well plates, and each plate served as one replicate. For sorted subsets, 150 to 250 ng of genomic DNA, equivalent to around 31,000 T cell genomes, went into each replicate PCR. Purified libraries were measured with a Qubit 3.0 fluorometer, size-checked on a Bioanalyzer 2100, and measured again with the KAPA Library Quantification kit. Every immunoSEQ 96-well plate was sequenced on a separate single-read 150-cycle Illumina NextSeq 550 flow cell. In the paper's pipeline: Because the immunoSEQ output held only junctional sequences and lacked quality scores, the filtering could not match the filtering applied to full-length reads. Sequences were annotated with PyIR, a Python wrapper for IgBLAST v1.9, and V/J genes and CDR3 were assigned using IMGT germline references. Reads with weak V/J assignments (E-value above 1e-6), missing CDR3, stop codons, out-of-frame junctions, or ambiguous translated residues were removed. V3J clonotypes were defined as sequences sharing the same inferred V gene, J gene, and CDR3 amino acid sequence. To compute the percentage overlap between repertoires, the number of shared unique clonotypes was divided by the size of the smaller repertoire. Three approaches were used to assess repertoire richness: RTK rarefaction, the Chao1 estimator, and Recon v2.1 estimates of unobserved clonotypes. OLGA was used to compute generation probabilities for all TCRbeta clonotypes that the gDNA method yielded from a few donors. TCRdb re-hosts the immuneACCESS table, in-frame sequences only. Its copies lack some clones; in the studies checked, an unresolved V gene accounts for under half of them, and the cause for the rest is not known. V, J and clone size are those of that table, while D and trimming were read from the DNA. The sample table lists 1.5 million to 2.5 million clones, about 95% of them with a count of one. The leading ten clones occupy around 1.2% of the sample.

The TCR sequence derives from a man aged 18 to 35 in good health. This receptor chain uses TRBV6-1 and TRBJ2-2; the D gene is possibly TRBD1, with 5 bases matching. The sequencing input was naive CD8+ T cells sorted from blood. Sample cell subset or site, as interpreted from the label and publication: CD45RA+CCR7+. The DNA sequence is TGTGCCAGCAGTGAATATACAGGGAACACCGGGGAGCTGTTTTTT. It encodes CASSEYTGNTGELFF.